This TCR beta chain was captured by sequencing in a study of CD8 T cells in ankylosing spondylitis. Study results and caveats: There was a TCR beta motif, made of eight highly homologous variants, that appeared characteristic of ankylosing spondylitis blood. Clones linked to the disease showed a CD8+ phenotype. They occurred at relatively low frequencies in peripheral blood. Reportedly, matched ankylosing spondylitis synovial fluid was significantly enriched for disease-linked clones. Some motif variants had been reported before (in reactive arthritis synovial fluid and blood).

Construction of TCR beta libraries was performed using quantitative 5'-RACE with molecular barcodes. TCRdb ran MiXCR on the 5' RACE reads and lists one entry per CDR3 protein. The sample carries 700,000 to 850,000 distinct CDR3 sequences, roughly 12% recorded once. Trimming left V 5 bases short and J 5 bases short, with 18 bases between. The germline CDR1 and CDR2 sequences are SGHAT and FQDESV (reference sequence). The CDR3 is 15 residues long. On this clonotype: Its target is not known.

The chain carries TRBV11-1 and TRBJ2-5; D assignment may be TRBD1 or TRBD2 (6 bases each). What was sequenced was blood, either unsorted or a sorted T cell fraction (not recorded which). This receptor was obtained from a male donor with ankylosing spondylitis. The CDR3 protein is CASSLLVGGGETQYF. CDR3 sequence (DNA): TGTGCCAGCAGCCTTCTCGTAGGGGGAGGTGAGACCCAGTACTTC.